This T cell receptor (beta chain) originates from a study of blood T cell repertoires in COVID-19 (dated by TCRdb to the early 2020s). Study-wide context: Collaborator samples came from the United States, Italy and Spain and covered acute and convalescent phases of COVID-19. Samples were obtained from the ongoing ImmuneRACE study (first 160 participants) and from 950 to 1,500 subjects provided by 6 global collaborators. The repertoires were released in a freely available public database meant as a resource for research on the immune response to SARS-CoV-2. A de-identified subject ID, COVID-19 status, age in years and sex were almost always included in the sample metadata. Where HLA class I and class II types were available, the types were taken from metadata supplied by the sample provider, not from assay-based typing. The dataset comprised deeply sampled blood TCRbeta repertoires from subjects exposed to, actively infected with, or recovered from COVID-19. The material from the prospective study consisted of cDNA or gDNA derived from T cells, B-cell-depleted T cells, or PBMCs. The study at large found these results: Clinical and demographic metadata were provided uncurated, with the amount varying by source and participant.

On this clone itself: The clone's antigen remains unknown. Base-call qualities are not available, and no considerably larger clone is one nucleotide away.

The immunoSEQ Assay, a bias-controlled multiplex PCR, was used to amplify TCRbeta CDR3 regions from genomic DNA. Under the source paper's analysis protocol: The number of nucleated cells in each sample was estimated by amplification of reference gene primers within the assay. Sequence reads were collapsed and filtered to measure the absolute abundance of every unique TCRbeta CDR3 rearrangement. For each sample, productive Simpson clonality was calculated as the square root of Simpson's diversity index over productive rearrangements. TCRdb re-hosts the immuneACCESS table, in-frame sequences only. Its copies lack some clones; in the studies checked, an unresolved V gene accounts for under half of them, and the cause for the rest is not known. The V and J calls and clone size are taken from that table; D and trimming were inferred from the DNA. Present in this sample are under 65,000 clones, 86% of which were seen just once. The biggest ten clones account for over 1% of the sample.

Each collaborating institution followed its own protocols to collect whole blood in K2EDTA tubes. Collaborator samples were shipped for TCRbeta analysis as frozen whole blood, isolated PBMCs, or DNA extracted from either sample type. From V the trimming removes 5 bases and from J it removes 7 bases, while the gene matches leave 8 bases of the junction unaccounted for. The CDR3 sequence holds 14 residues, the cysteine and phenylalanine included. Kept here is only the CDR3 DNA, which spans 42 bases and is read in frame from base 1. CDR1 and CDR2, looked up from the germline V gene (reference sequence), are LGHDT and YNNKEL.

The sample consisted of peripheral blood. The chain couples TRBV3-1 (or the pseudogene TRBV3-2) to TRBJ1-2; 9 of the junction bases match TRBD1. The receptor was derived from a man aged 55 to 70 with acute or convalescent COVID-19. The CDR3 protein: CASSSQDRGAGYTF. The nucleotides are TGTGCCAGCAGCTCTCAGGACAGGGGCGCTGGCTACACCTTC.